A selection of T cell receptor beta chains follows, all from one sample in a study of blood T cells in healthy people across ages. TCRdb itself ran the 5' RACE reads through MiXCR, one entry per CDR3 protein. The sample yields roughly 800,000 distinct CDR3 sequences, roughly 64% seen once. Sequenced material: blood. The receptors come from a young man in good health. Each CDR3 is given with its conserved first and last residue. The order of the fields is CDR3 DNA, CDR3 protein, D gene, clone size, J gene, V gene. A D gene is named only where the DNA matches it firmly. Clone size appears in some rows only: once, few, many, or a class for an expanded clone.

cdr3_nt: TGTGCCAGCAGGTACTCCGGGACAGGGGCCTACGAGCAGTACTTC
cdr3_aa: CASRYSGTGAYEQYF
d_call: TRBD1
clone_size: once
j_call: TRBJ2-7
v_call: TRBV6-5

cdr3_nt: TGTGCCACCAGTGATCTAGAACAAGAGACCCAGTACTTC
cdr3_aa: CATSDLEQETQYF
d_call: -
clone_size: -
j_call: TRBJ2-5
v_call: TRBV24-1

cdr3_nt: TGTGCCAGCAGTTTTAGCTTATCGTACTATGGCTACACCTTC
cdr3_aa: CASSFSLSYYGYTF
d_call: -
clone_size: -
j_call: TRBJ1-2
v_call: TRBV28

cdr3_nt: TGTGCCAGCAGGGACAGCCTCTATGGCTACACCTTC
cdr3_aa: CASRDSLYGYTF
d_call: -
clone_size: -
j_call: TRBJ1-2
v_call: TRBV28

cdr3_nt: TGTGCCAGCAAACGTCTCGTGGCAGATACGCAGTATTTT
cdr3_aa: CASKRLVADTQYF
d_call: -
clone_size: once
j_call: TRBJ2-3
v_call: TRBV2

cdr3_nt: TGCAGCGCCCCGCGGACTAGCGGACAAGAGACCCAGTACTTC
cdr3_aa: CSAPRTSGQETQYF
d_call: TRBD2
clone_size: few
j_call: TRBJ2-5
v_call: TRBV29-1

cdr3_nt: TGTGCCATCAGCTTGAGGTCCACAGATACGCAGTATTTT
cdr3_aa: CAISLRSTDTQYF
d_call: -
clone_size: -
j_call: TRBJ2-3
v_call: TRBV10-3

cdr3_nt: TGTGCCAGCAGCTTAGCGCGGGGACAGGGGTTTTCTGGGGCCAACGTCCTGACTTTC
cdr3_aa: CASSLARGQGFSGANVLTF
d_call: TRBD1
clone_size: -
j_call: TRBJ2-6
v_call: TRBV7-2

cdr3_nt: TGCAGCGTTGGAACGGGTTGGGATCAGCCCCAGCATTTT
cdr3_aa: CSVGTGWDQPQHF
d_call: -
clone_size: -
j_call: TRBJ1-5
v_call: TRBV29-1

cdr3_nt: TGTGCCAGCAGCTGGGACTACGAGCAGTACTTC
cdr3_aa: CASSWDYEQYF
d_call: -
clone_size: -
j_call: TRBJ2-7
v_call: TRBV7-9

cdr3_nt: TGCAGCGTTCGGGTAACCAGCACAGATACGCAGTATTTT
cdr3_aa: CSVRVTSTDTQYF
d_call: -
clone_size: -
j_call: TRBJ2-3
v_call: TRBV29-1

cdr3_nt: TGTGCTAGTGGTCAACAGGGACGCGGGGAAGCTTTCTTT
cdr3_aa: CASGQQGRGEAFF
d_call: -
clone_size: -
j_call: TRBJ1-1
v_call: TRBV12-5

cdr3_nt: TGTGCCAGCAGTTTGGGACTAGCGGGAGGAGCGGTGGAGACCCAGTACTTC
cdr3_aa: CASSLGLAGGAVETQYF
d_call: TRBD2
clone_size: -
j_call: TRBJ2-5
v_call: TRBV6-5

cdr3_nt: TGTGCGGTCGCCCAGGGTCCGACAGAAGCTTTCTTT
cdr3_aa: CAVAQGPTEAFF
d_call: -
clone_size: -
j_call: TRBJ1-1
v_call: TRBV7-9

cdr3_nt: TGTGCCTGCAGTGGGCCTGTTGACGAGCAGTACTTC
cdr3_aa: CACSGPVDEQYF
d_call: -
clone_size: -
j_call: TRBJ2-7
v_call: TRBV25-1

cdr3_nt: TGTGCCTGCAGCTTGGGACTAGCGGGGGGACCCTCCTACGAGCAGTACTTC
cdr3_aa: CACSLGLAGGPSYEQYF
d_call: TRBD2
clone_size: -
j_call: TRBJ2-7
v_call: TRBV7-2

cdr3_nt: TGTGCCAGCAGTCGATACGCAGTCTCTGGGGCCAACGTCCTGACTTTC
cdr3_aa: CASSRYAVSGANVLTF
d_call: -
clone_size: -
j_call: TRBJ2-6
v_call: TRBV28

cdr3_nt: TGCGCCAGCAGCACCCGTGCGCCCGGGGAGCTGTTTTTT
cdr3_aa: CASSTRAPGELFF
d_call: -
clone_size: once
j_call: TRBJ2-2
v_call: TRBV5-1

cdr3_nt: TGCAGTGCTCGGACTAGCGGGGCTTACACAGATACGCAGTATTTT
cdr3_aa: CSARTSGAYTDTQYF
d_call: TRBD2
clone_size: -
j_call: TRBJ2-3
v_call: TRBV20-1

cdr3_nt: TGTGCCAGCAGTGAATATAACGGGAATCAGCCCCAGCATTTT
cdr3_aa: CASSEYNGNQPQHF
d_call: -
clone_size: -
j_call: TRBJ1-5
v_call: TRBV25-1

cdr3_nt: TGTGCCCGCAGTTTTAGTACCGGGACTAGCGGGATCGGGCAGTTCTTC
cdr3_aa: CARSFSTGTSGIGQFF
d_call: TRBD2
clone_size: -
j_call: TRBJ2-1
v_call: TRBV12-3/TRBV12-4

cdr3_nt: TGTGCCAGCAGTTCCCCTCGGGACAGGGTTAATGAGCAGTTCTTC
cdr3_aa: CASSSPRDRVNEQFF
d_call: TRBD1
clone_size: -
j_call: TRBJ2-1
v_call: TRBV12-3/TRBV12-4

cdr3_nt: TGTGCCAGCAGCGGAGGGGGGGCCCTGAACACTGAAGCTTTCTTT
cdr3_aa: CASSGGGALNTEAFF
d_call: -
clone_size: -
j_call: TRBJ1-1
v_call: TRBV9

cdr3_nt: TGTGCCAGCAGCCAAACATTGTTTGAGCAGTACTTC
cdr3_aa: CASSQTLFEQYF
d_call: -
clone_size: -
j_call: TRBJ2-7
v_call: TRBV14

cdr3_nt: TGTGCCAGCAGTCCTGGGACTTCTAGCACAGATACGCAGTATTTT
cdr3_aa: CASSPGTSSTDTQYF
d_call: -
clone_size: -
j_call: TRBJ2-3
v_call: TRBV27

cdr3_nt: TGTGCCGCCAGCCGGGGGCGCGTCGCAGATACGCAGTATTTT
cdr3_aa: CAASRGRVADTQYF
d_call: -
clone_size: many
j_call: TRBJ2-3
v_call: TRBV7-9

cdr3_nt: TGTGCCAGCAGCGTAGGGACGCATCAGCCCCAGCATTTT
cdr3_aa: CASSVGTHQPQHF
d_call: -
clone_size: -
j_call: TRBJ1-5
v_call: TRBV9

cdr3_nt: TGTGCCAGCGCCACGGGGACAGGGGCTTACTATGGCTACACCTTC
cdr3_aa: CASATGTGAYYGYTF
d_call: TRBD1
clone_size: -
j_call: TRBJ1-2
v_call: TRBV6-6

cdr3_nt: TGTGCCATCAGTGACCCAACGGGCAACTCTGGGGCCAACGTCCTGACTTTC
cdr3_aa: CAISDPTGNSGANVLTF
d_call: -
clone_size: -
j_call: TRBJ2-6
v_call: TRBV10-3

cdr3_nt: TGTGCCAGCAGTTTCGGGGGGGTGGAAGAAAAACTGTTTTTT
cdr3_aa: CASSFGGVEEKLFF
d_call: -
clone_size: -
j_call: TRBJ1-4
v_call: TRBV25-1

cdr3_nt: TGCAGCGTTGAACCCCGGACTCCGGGGGATGAGCAGTACTTC
cdr3_aa: CSVEPRTPGDEQYF
d_call: -
clone_size: -
j_call: TRBJ2-5
v_call: TRBV29-1

cdr3_nt: TGTGCCAGCAGCATCGGGACCCAGGGGACCCAGTACTTC
cdr3_aa: CASSIGTQGTQYF
d_call: -
clone_size: few
j_call: TRBJ2-5
v_call: TRBV6-2/TRBV6-3

cdr3_nt: TGTGCCAGCAGCGACGGACCGGGACGTCCGAAAAATGAGCAGTTCTTC
cdr3_aa: CASSDGPGRPKNEQFF
d_call: -
clone_size: -
j_call: TRBJ2-1
v_call: TRBV9

cdr3_nt: TGTGCCAGCAGCTTAGTAGCGGGAGTGGCAGATACGCAGTATTTT
cdr3_aa: CASSLVAGVADTQYF
d_call: TRBD2
clone_size: once
j_call: TRBJ2-3
v_call: TRBV7-2

cdr3_nt: TGTGCCAGCAGTGAAGAAGTGGGGCAGGGTGGCTACACCTTC
cdr3_aa: CASSEEVGQGGYTF
d_call: -
clone_size: few
j_call: TRBJ1-2
v_call: TRBV2

cdr3_nt: TGTGCCAGCAGCTCCGGTGGCAAGGTGGGGAATACGCAGTATTTT
cdr3_aa: CASSSGGKVGNTQYF
d_call: -
clone_size: once
j_call: TRBJ2-3
v_call: TRBV9

cdr3_nt: TGTGCCAGCAGTTTCGCAGGGCATAAGGGCGATACGCAGTATTTT
cdr3_aa: CASSFAGHKGDTQYF
d_call: -
clone_size: -
j_call: TRBJ2-3
v_call: TRBV12-3/TRBV12-4

cdr3_nt: TGTGCCATCAGTGAGGTGGGACAGTTCTACGAGCAGTACTTC
cdr3_aa: CAISEVGQFYEQYF
d_call: TRBD1
clone_size: few
j_call: TRBJ2-7
v_call: TRBV10-3

cdr3_nt: TGTGCCAGCAGTATACCCTCGAGCGGGGAGCAGTTCTTC
cdr3_aa: CASSIPSSGEQFF
d_call: -
clone_size: -
j_call: TRBJ2-1
v_call: TRBV28

cdr3_nt: TGCGCCAGCAGCCAAGGAGGGGTCGGGGCCAACGTCCTGACTTTC
cdr3_aa: CASSQGGVGANVLTF
d_call: -
clone_size: -
j_call: TRBJ2-6
v_call: TRBV4-1

cdr3_nt: TGTGCCACTCAGGGGGAGGGCACCTACGAGCAGTACTTC
cdr3_aa: CATQGEGTYEQYF
d_call: -
clone_size: -
j_call: TRBJ2-7
v_call: TRBV19

cdr3_nt: TGTACCAGCTCAGCAGGGGTCGATACGCAGTATTTT
cdr3_aa: CTSSAGVDTQYF
d_call: -
clone_size: -
j_call: TRBJ2-3
v_call: TRBV27

cdr3_nt: TGTGCCAGCAGCCCCCCCCGGGGGGAAGAGACCCAGTACTTC
cdr3_aa: CASSPPRGEETQYF
d_call: TRBD2
clone_size: few
j_call: TRBJ2-5
v_call: TRBV12-3/TRBV12-4

cdr3_nt: TGCAGTGCTAGTGGAGGCAGGAGCATCTATGGCTACACCTTC
cdr3_aa: CSASGGRSIYGYTF
d_call: -
clone_size: -
j_call: TRBJ1-2
v_call: TRBV20-1

cdr3_nt: TGTGCCAGCAGTTACCCGCAGCGGGGGACGCAGTATTTT
cdr3_aa: CASSYPQRGTQYF
d_call: TRBD2
clone_size: -
j_call: TRBJ2-3
v_call: TRBV6-5

cdr3_nt: TGTGCCAGCAGCCCCGGGCGGGGATCCGGGAGGCGGTTCTACGAGCAGTACTTC
cdr3_aa: CASSPGRGSGRRFYEQYF
d_call: TRBD2
clone_size: -
j_call: TRBJ2-7
v_call: TRBV6-1

cdr3_nt: TGTGCCAGCAGTTTAAGGCTCACTCTCTACAATGAGCAGTTCTTC
cdr3_aa: CASSLRLTLYNEQFF
d_call: -
clone_size: few
j_call: TRBJ2-1
v_call: TRBV6-6

cdr3_nt: TGTGCCAGCAGCTCGGCGGCGGGAGTCACCTACGAGCAGTACTTC
cdr3_aa: CASSSAAGVTYEQYF
d_call: TRBD2
clone_size: -
j_call: TRBJ2-7
v_call: TRBV7-9

cdr3_nt: TGTGCCAGCAGTGACTCCCCCGGGGAGCTGTTTTTT
cdr3_aa: CASSDSPGELFF
d_call: -
clone_size: -
j_call: TRBJ2-2
v_call: TRBV6-4

cdr3_nt: TGTGCCAGCAAATATGGGACTAGCGGGAACAATGAGCAGTACTTC
cdr3_aa: CASKYGTSGNNEQYF
d_call: TRBD2
clone_size: -
j_call: TRBJ2-7
v_call: TRBV6-6

cdr3_nt: TGCGCCAGCAGCCAAGATGGGGGGTCTGAAGCTTTCTTT
cdr3_aa: CASSQDGGSEAFF
d_call: -
clone_size: -
j_call: TRBJ1-1
v_call: TRBV4-3

cdr3_nt: TGTGCCAGCTCGAGACTTCCCACTATCACCTACAATGAGCAGTTCTTC
cdr3_aa: CASSRLPTITYNEQFF
d_call: -
clone_size: -
j_call: TRBJ2-1
v_call: TRBV6-2/TRBV6-3

cdr3_nt: TGTGCCAGCAGCTTGGCATTTCGGCTAGAGACCCAGTACTTC
cdr3_aa: CASSLAFRLETQYF
d_call: -
clone_size: few
j_call: TRBJ2-5
v_call: TRBV5-6

cdr3_nt: TGCAGTGCTCGACCAGTCCCTTCTGAGAAGCGGAGCTACAATGAGCAGTTCTTC
cdr3_aa: CSARPVPSEKRSYNEQFF
d_call: -
clone_size: -
j_call: TRBJ2-1
v_call: TRBV20-1

cdr3_nt: TGCAGTGCTAGAGAGGAGGGGGCCTCCTACGAGCAGTACTTC
cdr3_aa: CSAREEGASYEQYF
d_call: -
clone_size: -
j_call: TRBJ2-7
v_call: TRBV20-1

cdr3_nt: TGTGCCAGCATCGGCAGGGGAAAAAACATTCAGTACTTC
cdr3_aa: CASIGRGKNIQYF
d_call: -
clone_size: -
j_call: TRBJ2-4
v_call: TRBV2

cdr3_nt: TGTGCCAGCAGCCAAGGCAGGGCCAGTTCCTACGAGCAGTACTTC
cdr3_aa: CASSQGRASSYEQYF
d_call: -
clone_size: -
j_call: TRBJ2-7
v_call: TRBV3-1

cdr3_nt: TGTGCCGGCAGTTCTCGGGACAGGGGAGGGGGCGGCAATCAGCCCCAGCATTTT
cdr3_aa: CAGSSRDRGGGGNQPQHF
d_call: TRBD1
clone_size: -
j_call: TRBJ1-5
v_call: TRBV6-5

cdr3_nt: TGTGCCAGCAGCTTCGGACCGGGACAGGCGGACGAGCAGTACTTC
cdr3_aa: CASSFGPGQADEQYF
d_call: TRBD1
clone_size: -
j_call: TRBJ2-7
v_call: TRBV7-6

cdr3_nt: TGCAGCGTAACCCGATTGGGGGGAAGGAACTATGGCTACACCTTC
cdr3_aa: CSVTRLGGRNYGYTF
d_call: -
clone_size: -
j_call: TRBJ1-2
v_call: TRBV29-1